The 22 T cell receptor beta chains given below trace back to one sample, sequenced in a study of cytomegalovirus exposure and HLA in healthy donors. Amplification used 60 Vbeta primers and 13 Jbeta primers. This table comes from immunoSEQ multiplex PCR, and its TCRdb copy is limited to in-frame clones, with some not included. The repertoire includes some 110,000 clones, more than 65% of them detected once, and 7% to 10% sits in the top ten. The source material was PBMCs. Receptor source: a man aged 35 to 55 in good health and CMV-seropositive.

This sequence joins TRBV4-2 and TRBJ1-6; D possibly corresponds to TRBD1 (6 bases). Germline V CDR1 and CDR2: LGHNA, YNFKEQ. This CDR3 is built from 16 residues. V lost 0 bases, J lost 6 bases, and 12 bases lay in between. CDR3 DNA sequence: TGTGCCAGCAGCCAAGAGGTCGACAGGCTTAATTCACCCCTCCACTTT. Its translation: CASSQEVDRLNSPLHF.

V and J are TRBV7-2 and TRBJ1-2, with 7 nucleotides matching TRBD1. CDR3 size: 14 residues. CDR1 SGHTA and CDR2 FQGNSA come from the germline V gene. The V segment lost 5 bases and the J segment 0 bases; nucleotides outside the gene matches: 3. The CDR3 nucleotides are TGTGCCAGCAGCAAACAGGGGACTAACTATGGCTACACCTTC. Protein: CASSKQGTNYGYTF. Combining the CDR3 with reference TRBV7-2 and TRBJ1-2 gives the whole variable domain GAGVSQSPSNKVTEKGKDVELRCDPISGHTALYWYRQSLGQGLEFLIYFQGNSAPDKSGLPSDRFSAERTGGSVSTLTIQRTQQEDSAVYLCASSKQGTNYGYTFGSGTRLTVV.

This clone was recorded a few times. The rearrangement joins TRBV11-3 to TRBJ1-4, with TRBD1 matching 7 bases. After removal of 3 bases from V and 4 bases from J, the junction contained 8 bases not matched to a gene. Germline V CDR1 and CDR2: SGHNT, YENEEA. The CDR3 contains 16 residues. Written as DNA, the CDR3 is TGTGCCAGCAGCTTCAGAGGGCAGGGGGGTAATGAAAAACTGTTTTTT. Translation: CASSFRGQGGNEKLFF.

In the case of this clone: The junction departs from germline at one end; a sequencing error may be responsible. The V gene is TRBV28, the J gene TRBJ2-6, with D maybe TRBD2 (6 bases). Germline lookup yields CDR1 MDHEN and CDR2 SYDVKM. CDR3 size: 15 residues. The CDR3 loop is CASRRRRAGANGLTF. The CDR3 DNA is TGTGCCAGCAGGCGCCGGAGGGCTGGGGCCAACGGCCTGACTTTC.

The V gene is TRBV7-8, the J gene TRBJ2-7; D uncertain. This CDR3 is built from 13 residues. V lost 3 bases, J lost 4 bases, and 10 bases lay in between. Germline-derived CDR1 and CDR2 are SGHVS and FQNEAQ. The CDR3 protein is CASSLNTIYEQYF. The CDR3, as DNA: TGTGCCAGCAGCTTGAACACAATTTACGAGCAGTACTTC.

The chain uses TRBV4-2 and TRBJ1-1; 8 positions agree with TRBD1. The CDR3 length is 15 residues. Germline values: CDR1 LGHNA, CDR2 YNFKEQ. Losses at the gene ends were 1 base for V and 5 bases for J; bases not matched to a gene: 6. CDR3 in amino acids: CASSQALQGATEAFF. The CDR3 DNA reads as TGTGCCAGCAGCCAAGCCCTTCAGGGGGCAACTGAAGCTTTCTTT.

The rearrangement uses TRBV13 and TRBJ1-4; 10 bases match TRBD1. Germline V CDR1 and CDR2: PRHDT, FYEKMQ (reference sequence). This CDR3 has 15 residues. Trimming at V came to 5 bases and at J to 8 bases, leaving 8 bases not matched to a gene. The CDR3 loop is CASSARDRGGEKLFF. The CDR3 coding sequence is TGTGCCAGCAGCGCCCGGGACAGGGGAGGGGAAAAACTGTTTTTT.

V is TRBV2 and J is TRBJ1-4; possible D gene TRBD1, 5 bases. The CDR3 loop spans 14 amino acids. V lost 3 bases to trimming and J lost 4 bases, with 9 bases between them. CDR1 is SNHLY and CDR2 is FYNNEI in the germline V gene. CDR3 DNA: TGTGCCAGCAGTGAGGGGGGGATTAATGAAAAACTGTTTTTT. Amino acids: CASSEGGINEKLFF.

The rearrangement uses TRBV5-4 and TRBJ2-7; a possible D gene is TRBD2 (5 bases). Trimming cost V 0 bases and J 5 bases, with 15 bases left between them. CDR3 length equals 15 residues. Germline values: CDR1 SGHNT, CDR2 YYREEE (reference sequence). CDR3 sequence reads: CASSLDIAFIHEQYF. For the CDR3, the DNA is TGTGCCAGCAGCTTGGATATAGCGTTCATCCACGAGCAGTACTTC.

This rearrangement joins TRBV7-9 to TRBJ2-1; D call uncertain. Germline loops: CDR1 SEHNR, CDR2 FQNEAQ (reference sequence). The CDR3 has 14 amino acids. The V and J ends lost 4 bases and 9 bases respectively, with 16 bases between them. Written as DNA, the CDR3 is TGTGCCAGCAGCTCAGTCGATTTACGATCTGAGCAGTTCTTC. Amino acid sequence: CASSSVDLRSEQFF.

CDR3 bases: TGTGCCAGCAGTGAATTACCAGGGCGGAATGAGCAGTTCTTC. It specifies CASSELPGRNEQFF. This chain connects TRBV25-1 to TRBJ2-1; perhaps TRBD1 as D (5 bases). This CDR3 spans 14 amino acids. Germline CDR1 MGHDK, CDR2 SYGVNS. V gave up 1 base and J gave up 7 bases, with 11 bases separating them. The full variable domain, completed using reference TRBV25-1 and TRBJ2-1, is EADIYQTPRYLVIGTGKKITLECSQTMGHDKMYWYQQDPGMELHLIHYSYGVNSTEKGDLSSESTVSRIRTEHFPLTLESARPSHTSQYLCASSELPGRNEQFFGPGTRLTVL.

This clone has just one count. The chain is built from TRBV6-5 and TRBJ2-1, with D maybe TRBD1 (5 bases). The CDR3 is 13 amino acids. V was cut by 6 bases and J by 5 bases, with 11 bases left in between. Germline CDR1 is MNHEY and CDR2 is SVGAGI. CDR3 sequence: CASSLTANNEQFF. DNA of the CDR3: TGTGCCAGCAGCCTGACAGCTAACAATGAGCAGTTCTTC.

The chain is built from TRBV4-1 and TRBJ2-1; 7 nucleotides line up with TRBD2. Germline lookup yields CDR1 MGHRA and CDR2 YSYEKL. The CDR3 spans 17 residues. The V and J ends lost 7 bases and 0 bases, in that order; junction bases with no gene match: 12. In nucleotides, the CDR3 is TGCGCCAGCACCCATCTTCCAGCGGGGAGCTCCTACAATGAGCAGTTCTTC. This translates into CASTHLPAGSSYNEQFF.

The rearrangement links TRBV9 to TRBJ1-1; no reliable D call. Germline values: CDR1 SGDLS, CDR2 YYNGEE. The CDR3 consists of 12 residues. Trimming took 4 bases from V and 3 from J, leaving 7 bases between them. CDR3 coding DNA: TGTGCCAGCAGCTTTCTCGACACTGAAGCTTTCTTT. It codes for CASSFLDTEAFF. The whole variable domain, remainder taken from reference TRBV9 and TRBJ1-1, is DSGVTQTPKHLITATGQRVTLRCSPRSGDLSVYWYQQSLDQGLQFLIQYYNGEERAKGNILERFSAQQFPDLHSELNLSSLELGDSALYFCASSFLDTEAFFGQGTRLTVV.

The table lists this clone with a few counts. At one end the junction does not follow the germline gene, possibly because of a read error. The chain couples TRBV30 to TRBJ1-6, with D unresolved. Germline assignment: CDR1 GTSNPN and CDR2 SVGIG (reference sequence). This CDR3 has 12 amino acids. The CDR3 sequence: CAWSSSNSPLHF. The DNA of the CDR3 is TGTGCCTGGAGTTCCTCTAATTCACCCCTCCACTTT.

This sequence joins TRBV5-4 and TRBJ2-5; 8 nucleotides agree with TRBD2. TRBJ2-7 matches the DNA end more closely, so the J call is doubtful. Germline CDR1 reads SGHNT; CDR2 reads YYREEE (reference sequence). CDR3 length equals 13 residues. The CDR3 coding sequence is TGTGCCAGCAGCCGGGGGGGTTCGTACGAGCAGTACTTC. Amino acid sequence: CASSRGGSYEQYF.

The rearrangement uses TRBV18 and TRBJ1-1, with 7 bases matching TRBD1. This CDR3 has 17 amino acids. The V and J ends lost 3 bases and 5 bases, in that order; junction bases with no gene match: 15. CDR1 and CDR2 (germline): KGHSH, LQKENI. The CDR3 nucleotides are TGTGCCAGCTCACCCCTTTCTTCGACAGGGTCGGGGACTGAAGCTTTCTTT. Translation gives CASSPLSSTGSGTEAFF.

The chain has TRBV27 and TRBJ2-7, with D perhaps TRBD1 (6 bases). Germline-derived CDR1 and CDR2 are MNHEY and SMNVEV (reference sequence). The CDR3 is 14 amino acids. With 2 bases removed from V and 0 bases from J, the gap between germline ends came to 8 bases. The CDR3 nucleotides read TGTGCCAGCAGTTTACGGGACACCTCCTACGAGCAGTACTTC. This gives the protein CASSLRDTSYEQYF.

This chain joins TRBV28 and TRBJ1-1, with 9 bases matching TRBD1. Trimming at V came to 6 bases and at J to 5 bases, leaving 4 bases not matched to a gene. CDR3 length: 13 amino acids. Germline loops: CDR1 MDHEN, CDR2 SYDVKM. As DNA, the CDR3 is TGTGCCAGCAGAGGGACAGGGCGAACTGAAGCTTTCTTT. Residues: CASRGTGRTEAFF.

This chain uses TRBV7-8 with TRBJ2-7, with 8 nucleotides matching TRBD2. V shed 4 bases and J 0 bases; nucleotides not matched to a gene: 5. The CDR3 totals 15 residues. The germline gives CDR1 SGHVS, CDR2 FQNEAQ. The CDR3: CASSSFSGASYEQYF. CDR3 nucleotides: TGTGCCAGCAGCTCCTTTAGCGGGGCCTCCTACGAGCAGTACTTC.

This CDR3 reads CASSLALAGGDTGELFF. DNA for the CDR3: TGTGCCAGCAGCTTGGCGCTAGCGGGAGGGGACACCGGGGAGCTGTTTTTT. V gene TRBV5-4 combines with J gene TRBJ2-2; TRBD2 matches 12 bases. This CDR3 has 17 amino acids. V lost 0 bases to trimming and J lost 3 bases; unmatched junction nucleotides: 3. Germline loops: CDR1 SGHNT, CDR2 YYREEE (reference sequence).

In its sample, this clone was seen a few times. J is TRBJ2-3 and V is TRBV4-1; 8 positions match TRBD2. There are 15 residues in the CDR3. In germline, CDR1 is MGHRA, CDR2 YSYEKL. The V segment lost 0 bases and the J segment 10 bases; nucleotides outside the gene matches: 9. This CDR3 is CASSQDLLGLGAQYF. The CDR3 nucleotides read TGCGCCAGCAGCCAAGATCTACTGGGACTAGGAGCGCAGTATTTT.